This T cell receptor (beta chain) was observed in a study of CD4 T cells in relation to SARS-CoV-2 and coronaviruses. CD4+ T cells from unexposed donors were obtained before the COVID-19 pandemic (2011-2018). Study-wide results and limits: This crossreactivity analysis covered spike protein alone, no other viral proteins. Monoreactive clones expanded significantly more to SARS-CoV-2 than crossreactive clones did. According to naive versus memory sequencing, detected responses are memory recall, not newly primed.

Sequenced by immunoSEQ multiplex PCR; TCRdb stores in-frame clones only, minus some. Among more than 50,000 clones listed, roughly 90% were seen once. The CDR3 is 15 residues long. CDR1 is ENHRY, CDR2 SYGVKD, per germline. Trimming cost V 2 bases and J 2 bases; bases outside gene matches: 2. Details on this clone: The antigen is unknown.

The sequence was collected from a human donor in good health. The sample taken for sequencing was memory CD4+ T cells from PBMCs. This chain joins TRBV10-3 and TRBJ1-5, with 8 bases identical to TRBD1. CDR3 bases: TGTGCCATCAGTGAGGGACAGGGAGGCAATCAGCCCCAGCATTTT. Its translation is CAISEGQGGNQPQHF.